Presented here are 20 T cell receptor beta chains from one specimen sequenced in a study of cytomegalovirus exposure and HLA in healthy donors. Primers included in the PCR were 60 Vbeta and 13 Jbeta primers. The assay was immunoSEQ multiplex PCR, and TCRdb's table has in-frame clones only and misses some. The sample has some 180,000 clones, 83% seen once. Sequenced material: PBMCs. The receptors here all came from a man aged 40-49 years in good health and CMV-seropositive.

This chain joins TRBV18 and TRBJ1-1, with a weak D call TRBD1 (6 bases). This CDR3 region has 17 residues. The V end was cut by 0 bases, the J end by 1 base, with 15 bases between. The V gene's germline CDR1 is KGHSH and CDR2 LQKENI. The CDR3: CASSPPNAGTSNTEAFF. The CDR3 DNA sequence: TGTGCCAGCTCACCACCGAATGCCGGGACATCGAACACTGAAGCTTTCTTT.

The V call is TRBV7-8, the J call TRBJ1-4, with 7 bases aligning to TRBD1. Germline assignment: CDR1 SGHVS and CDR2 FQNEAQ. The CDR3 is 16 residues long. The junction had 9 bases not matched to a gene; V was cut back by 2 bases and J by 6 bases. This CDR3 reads CASSLRRQGPDEKLFF. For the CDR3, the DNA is TGTGCCAGCAGCTTACGGAGACAGGGCCCGGATGAAAAACTGTTTTTT.

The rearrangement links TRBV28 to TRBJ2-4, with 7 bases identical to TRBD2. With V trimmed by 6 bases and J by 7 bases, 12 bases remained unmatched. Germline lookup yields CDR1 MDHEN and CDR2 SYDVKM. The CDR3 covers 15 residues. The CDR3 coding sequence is TGTGCCAGCAGCGCCCCCCGCGGGAGTGGGAACATTCAGTACTTC. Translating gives CASSAPRGSGNIQYF. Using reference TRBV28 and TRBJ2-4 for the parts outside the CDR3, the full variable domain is DVKVTQSSRYLVKRTGEKVFLECVQDMDHENMFWYRQDPGLGLRLIYFSYDVKMKEKGDIPEGYSVSREKKERFSLILESASTNQTSMYLCASSAPRGSGNIQYFGAGTRLSVL.

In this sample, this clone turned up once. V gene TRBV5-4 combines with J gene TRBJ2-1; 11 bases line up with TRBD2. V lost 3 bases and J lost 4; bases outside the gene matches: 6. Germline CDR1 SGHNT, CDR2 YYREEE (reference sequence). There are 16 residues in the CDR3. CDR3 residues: CASSSKTSGVYNEQFF. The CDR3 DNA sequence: TGTGCCAGCAGCTCCAAGACTAGCGGGGTTTACAATGAGCAGTTCTTC.

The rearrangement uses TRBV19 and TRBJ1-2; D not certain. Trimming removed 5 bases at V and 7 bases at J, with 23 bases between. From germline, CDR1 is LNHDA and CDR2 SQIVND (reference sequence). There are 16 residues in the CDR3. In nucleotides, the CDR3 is TGTGCCAGTAGTTTACCGGGGAACCAAGGTTTGGGTGGCTACACCTTC. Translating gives CASSLPGNQGLGGYTF.

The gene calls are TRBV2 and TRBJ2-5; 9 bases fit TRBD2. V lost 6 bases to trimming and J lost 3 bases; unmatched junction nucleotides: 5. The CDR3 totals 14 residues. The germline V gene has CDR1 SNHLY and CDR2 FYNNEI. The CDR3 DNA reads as TGTGCCAGCAGCCGGACTAGCGTCGAAGAGACCCAGTACTTC. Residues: CASSRTSVEETQYF.

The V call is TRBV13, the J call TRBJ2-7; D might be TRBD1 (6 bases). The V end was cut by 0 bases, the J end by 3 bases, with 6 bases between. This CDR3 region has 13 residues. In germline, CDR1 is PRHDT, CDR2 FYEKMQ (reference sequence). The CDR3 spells CASSLGTGYEQYF. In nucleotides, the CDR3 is TGTGCCAGCAGCTTAGGGACAGGCTACGAGCAGTACTTC.

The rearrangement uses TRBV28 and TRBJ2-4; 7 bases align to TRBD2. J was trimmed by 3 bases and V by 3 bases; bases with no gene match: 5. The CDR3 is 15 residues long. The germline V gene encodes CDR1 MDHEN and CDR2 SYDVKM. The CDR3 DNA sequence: TGTGCCAGCAGTTTCACCTCGGGGGGCAAAAACATTCAGTACTTC. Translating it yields CASSFTSGGKNIQYF.

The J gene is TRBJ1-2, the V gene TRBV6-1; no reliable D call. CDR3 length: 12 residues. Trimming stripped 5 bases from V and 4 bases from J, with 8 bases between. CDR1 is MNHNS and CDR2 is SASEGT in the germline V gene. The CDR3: CASSWATYGYTF. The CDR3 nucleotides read TGTGCCAGCAGTTGGGCTACCTATGGCTACACCTTC.

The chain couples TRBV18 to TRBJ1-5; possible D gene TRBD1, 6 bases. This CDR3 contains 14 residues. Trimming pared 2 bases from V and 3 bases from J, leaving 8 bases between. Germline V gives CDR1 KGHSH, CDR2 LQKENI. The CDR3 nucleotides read TGTGCCAGCTCACCAGGGGGCGTCAATCAGCCCCAGCATTTT. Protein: CASSPGGVNQPQHF.

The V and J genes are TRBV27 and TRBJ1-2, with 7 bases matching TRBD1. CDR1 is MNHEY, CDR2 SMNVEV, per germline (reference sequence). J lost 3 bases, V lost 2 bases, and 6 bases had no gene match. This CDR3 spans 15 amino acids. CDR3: CASSLSTGVHYGYTF. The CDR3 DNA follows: TGTGCCAGCAGTTTAAGTACAGGGGTCCACTATGGCTACACCTTC.

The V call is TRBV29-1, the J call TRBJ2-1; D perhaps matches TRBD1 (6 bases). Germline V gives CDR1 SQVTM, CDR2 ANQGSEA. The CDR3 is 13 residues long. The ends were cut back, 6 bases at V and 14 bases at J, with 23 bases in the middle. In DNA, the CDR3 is TGCAGCGTGGTCCGGTTACAGGGTACCGCAAAGTTCTTC. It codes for CSVVRLQGTAKFF.

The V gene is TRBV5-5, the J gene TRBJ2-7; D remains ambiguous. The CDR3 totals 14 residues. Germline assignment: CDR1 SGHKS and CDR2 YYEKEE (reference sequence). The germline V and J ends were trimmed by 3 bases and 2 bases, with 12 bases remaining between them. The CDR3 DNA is TGTGCCAGCAGCTCGGGTGCGGCAGCCTACGAGCAGTACTTC. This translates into CASSSGAAAYEQYF.

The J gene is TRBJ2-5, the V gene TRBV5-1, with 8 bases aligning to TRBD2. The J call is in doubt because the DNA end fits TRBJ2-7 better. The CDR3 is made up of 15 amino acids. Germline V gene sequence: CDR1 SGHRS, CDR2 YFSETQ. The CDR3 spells CASSLELAGPYEQYF. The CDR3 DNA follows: TGCGCCAGCAGCTTGGAATTAGCGGGGCCCTACGAGCAGTACTTC.

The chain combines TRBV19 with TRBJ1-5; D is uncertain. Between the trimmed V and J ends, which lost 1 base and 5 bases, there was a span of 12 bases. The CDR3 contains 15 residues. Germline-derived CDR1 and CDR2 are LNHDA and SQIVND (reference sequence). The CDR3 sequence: CASSIGTKKDQPQHF. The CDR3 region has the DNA TGTGCCAGTAGTATAGGGACTAAGAAAGATCAGCCCCAGCATTTT.

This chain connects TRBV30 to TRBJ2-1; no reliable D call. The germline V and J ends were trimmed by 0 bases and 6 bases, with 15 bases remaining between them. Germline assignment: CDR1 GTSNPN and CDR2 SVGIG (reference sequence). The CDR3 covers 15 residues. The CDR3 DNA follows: TGTGCCTGGAGTGTCCGCCTAGTTCCCATCAATGAGCAGTTCTTC. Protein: CAWSVRLVPINEQFF.

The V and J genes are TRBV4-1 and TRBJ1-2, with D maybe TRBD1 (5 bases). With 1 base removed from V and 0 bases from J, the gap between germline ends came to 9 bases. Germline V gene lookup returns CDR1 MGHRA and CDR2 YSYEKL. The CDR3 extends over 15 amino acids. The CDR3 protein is CASSQGGQANYGYTF. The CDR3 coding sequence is TGCGCCAGCAGCCAAGGGGGCCAAGCTAACTATGGCTACACCTTC.

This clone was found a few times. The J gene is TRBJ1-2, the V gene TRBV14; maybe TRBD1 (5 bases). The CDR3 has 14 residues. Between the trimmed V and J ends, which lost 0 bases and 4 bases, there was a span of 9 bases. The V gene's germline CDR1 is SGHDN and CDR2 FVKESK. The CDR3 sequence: CASSQDRDFYGYTF. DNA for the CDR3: TGTGCCAGCAGCCAAGACAGGGATTTCTATGGCTACACCTTC.

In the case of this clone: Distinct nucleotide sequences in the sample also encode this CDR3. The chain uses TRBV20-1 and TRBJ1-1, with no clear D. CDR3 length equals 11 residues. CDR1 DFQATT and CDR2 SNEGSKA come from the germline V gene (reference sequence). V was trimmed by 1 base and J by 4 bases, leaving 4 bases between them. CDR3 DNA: TGCAGTGCTAGAGGGGCCACTGAAGCTTTCTTT. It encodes CSARGATEAFF.

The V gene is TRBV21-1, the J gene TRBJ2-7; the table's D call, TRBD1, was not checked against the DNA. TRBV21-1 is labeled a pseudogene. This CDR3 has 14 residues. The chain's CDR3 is CASSTGQGSREQYF. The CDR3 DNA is TGTGCCAGCAGCACGGGACAGGGAAGTCGCGAGCAGTACTTC.